This T cell receptor (beta chain) was sequenced for a study of cytomegalovirus exposure and HLA in healthy donors. Germline CDR1 and CDR2: SGDLS and YYNGEE. The CDR3 length is 15 residues. This clone has just one count. PCR was performed using 60 Vbeta and 13 Jbeta primers. Clones were read by immunoSEQ multiplex PCR, and TCRdb kept only the in-frame ones, dropping some. The sample has 55,000 to 70,000 clones, 65% to 90% seen once. The sample was PBMCs. The receptor comes from a human donor in good health. The chain joins TRBV9 to TRBJ2-5; TRBD2 matches 10 bases. The DNA matches TRBJ2-7 better at its end, which makes the J call doubtful. The DNA of the CDR3 is TGTGCCAGCAGCGTAGCTAGCGGGAGAACTTACGAGCAGTACTTC. Protein: CASSVASGRTYEQYF.